The clone carrying this TCR beta chain is a singleton in its sample. Its specificity is unknown. The 5'RACE method, run with constant-segment primers, produced TCR alpha and TCR beta cDNA libraries (carrying sample barcodes and UMIs). TCRdb reprocessed the 5' RACE reads via MiXCR and lists one record per CDR3 protein. The sample carries approximately 430,000 distinct CDR3 sequences, around a quarter recorded once. This specimen belongs to a study of T-cell memory formation after mild COVID-19. Study-wide context: Most TCR clusters belonged to a single donor.

Germline-derived CDR1 and CDR2 are DFQATT and SNEGSKA (reference sequence). This CDR3 is 14 amino acids long. Trimming took off 4 bases at V and 2 bases at J, with 15 bases between the two ends. Study results and limitations: CD4+ clones that contracted lay mainly in CM and EM; CD8+ ones lay in EMRA. Some responding clones appeared in pre-infection memory, suggesting cross-reactive memory joined.

This TCR came from an adult woman who had mild COVID-19 (a few samples of this study predate the infection). Cell type and time point are not known. Sequencing input: PBMCs or a T cell subset sorted from them (not recorded which). This chain joins TRBV20-1 and TRBJ2-7; perhaps TRBD1 as D (6 bases). In nucleotides, the CDR3 is TGCAGTGCTAAGGATGGGGACAACACCTACGAGCAGTACTTC. The encoded protein is CSAKDGDNTYEQYF.